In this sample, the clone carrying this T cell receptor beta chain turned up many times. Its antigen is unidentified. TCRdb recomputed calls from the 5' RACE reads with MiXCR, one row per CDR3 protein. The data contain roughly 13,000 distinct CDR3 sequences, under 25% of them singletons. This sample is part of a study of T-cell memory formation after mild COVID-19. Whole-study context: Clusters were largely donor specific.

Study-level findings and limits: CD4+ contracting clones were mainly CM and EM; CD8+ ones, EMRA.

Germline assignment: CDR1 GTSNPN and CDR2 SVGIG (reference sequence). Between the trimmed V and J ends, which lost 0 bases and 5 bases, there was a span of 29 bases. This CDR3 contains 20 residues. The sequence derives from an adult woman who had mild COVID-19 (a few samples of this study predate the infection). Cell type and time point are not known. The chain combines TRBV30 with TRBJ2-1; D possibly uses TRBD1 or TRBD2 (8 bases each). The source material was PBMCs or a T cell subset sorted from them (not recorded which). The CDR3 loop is CAWSVLGWQGAVLADNEQFF. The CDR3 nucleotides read TGTGCCTGGAGTGTACTGGGTTGGCAGGGGGCAGTACTAGCGGACAATGAGCAGTTCTTC.